The next 32 T cell receptor beta chains were all read from a single sample in a study of control samples from healthy donors and cancer patients. Profiling relied on immunoSEQ multiplex PCR, and the TCRdb table lists in-frame clones only, not all of them. The data contain 150,000 to 180,000 clones, around 96% of them seen just once; the ten biggest clones take up about 5%. The source material was blood. The receptor set was obtained from a middle-aged man in good health.

The chain employs TRBV28 and TRBJ1-6; no definite D call. V lost 3 bases, J lost 12 bases, and 9 bases lay in between. Germline assignment: CDR1 MDHEN and CDR2 SYDVKM. The CDR3 contains 12 residues. The CDR3 region has the DNA TGTGCCAGCAGTTTCCAGTTAAGACCCCTCCACTTT. Protein: CASSFQLRPLHF.

This clone appeared once. The rearrangement joins TRBV7-2 to TRBJ1-3; D uncertain. The CDR3 length is 13 residues. V was cut by 4 bases and J by 4 bases, with 8 bases left in between. The germline V gene encodes CDR1 SGHTA and CDR2 FQGNSA. The CDR3 protein is CASSSGLGNTIYF. CDR3 bases: TGTGCCAGCAGCTCTGGACTCGGAAACACCATATATTTT.

The J gene is TRBJ1-1, the V gene TRBV6-5; TRBD1 matches at 9 bases. CDR1 and CDR2 from the germline V gene are MNHEY and SVGAGI. J gave up 6 bases and V 5 bases, and 7 bases lay outside the gene matches. The CDR3 sequence is 14 residues long. The CDR3 DNA sequence: TGTGCCAGCAGTCCGGGGACAGGGCTCTCTGAAGCTTTCTTT. Translating it yields CASSPGTGLSEAFF.

The V and J genes are TRBV6-1 and TRBJ2-5; tentative D call: TRBD2 (6 bases). CDR3 size: 13 residues. Germline V gene lookup returns CDR1 MNHNS and CDR2 SASEGT. V lost 1 base, J lost 3 bases, and 6 bases lay in between. CDR3 nucleotides: TGTGCCAGCAGTGAAGGCGGGAAAGAGACCCAGTACTTC. Translated, it gives CASSEGGKETQYF.

J is TRBJ1-2 and V is TRBV9; 10 bases fit TRBD1. The CDR3 is 14 residues long. V trimming: 4 bases; J trimming: 7 bases; junction bases outside the gene matches: 7. Germline CDR1 and CDR2: SGDLS and YYNGEE. CDR3 protein: CASSTRDRGSGYTF. DNA of the CDR3: TGTGCCAGCAGCACCCGGGACAGGGGAAGTGGCTACACCTTC.

The V and J genes are TRBV5-1 and TRBJ1-2; tentative D call: TRBD1 (6 bases). CDR1 is SGHRS, CDR2 YFSETQ, per germline. CDR3 size: 15 residues. Trimming pared 4 bases from V and 5 bases from J, leaving 18 bases between. The CDR3 nucleotides read TGCGCCAGCAGCGGTGACAGGCTCTCGGGGTATGGCTACACCTTC. This codes for CASSGDRLSGYGYTF.

The chain recombines TRBV24-1 with TRBJ2-5; possibly TRBD1 for D (5 bases). The CDR3 extends over 18 amino acids. V lost 5 bases and J lost 4, with 25 bases in between. The V gene's germline CDR1 is KGHDR and CDR2 SFDVKD. The CDR3 loop reads CATSAPGHPLELGETQYF. CDR3 bases: TGTGCCACCAGTGCCCCTGGACATCCTCTCGAGTTGGGAGAGACCCAGTACTTC.

The chain employs TRBV29-1 and TRBJ1-2, with TRBD1 as a possible D gene (6 bases). Germline CDR1 and CDR2: SQVTM and ANQGSEA. V dropped 7 bases and J dropped 5 bases, with 29 bases sitting between them. This CDR3 is built from 17 residues. CDR3 coding DNA: TGCAGCGACACAACCAGGGTTGACAGGAATCTGGGGTATGGCTACACCTTC. Its protein is CSDTTRVDRNLGYGYTF. The variable domain in full, with the rest retrieved from reference TRBV29-1 and TRBJ1-2, is SAVISQKPSRDICQRGTSLTIQCQVDSQVTMMFWYRQQPGQSLTLIATANQGSEATYESGFVIDKFPISRPNLTFSTLTVSNMSPEDSSIYLCSDTTRVDRNLGYGYTFGSGTRLTVV.

The V and J genes are TRBV11-2 and TRBJ1-6; D is unclear. Trimming cost V 0 bases and J 9 bases, with 12 bases left between them. The CDR3 sequence is 15 residues long. The V gene's germline CDR1 is SGHAT and CDR2 FQNNGV. CDR3 bases: TGTGCCAGCAGCTTAGATCTGCGATCCTTTTCACCCCTCCACTTT. Encoded protein: CASSLDLRSFSPLHF.

V gene TRBV24-1 combines with J gene TRBJ1-2, with D unclear. The germline CDR1 and CDR2 sequences are KGHDR and SFDVKD. With 4 bases removed from V and 14 bases from J, the gap between germline ends came to 19 bases. This CDR3 region has 13 residues. The CDR3 is CATSDPPGRGLTF. The CDR3 DNA sequence: TGTGCCACCAGTGACCCCCCAGGCCGCGGCTTGACCTTC.

The chain has TRBV19 and TRBJ2-3; TRBD2 might be the D (5 bases). Per the germline V gene, CDR1 is LNHDA and CDR2 is SQIVND (reference sequence). V lost 3 bases, J lost 3 bases, and 13 bases lay in between. The CDR3 sequence is 15 residues long. The CDR3 protein is CASSIGPGGTDTQYF. The DNA for the CDR3 is TGTGCCAGTAGTATCGGCCCAGGAGGTACAGATACGCAGTATTTT.

The rearrangement links TRBV2 to TRBJ2-3; TRBD2 is a possible D gene (5 bases). CDR3 size: 14 residues. With 5 bases removed from V and 4 bases from J, the gap between germline ends came to 13 bases. Germline V lookup: CDR1 SNHLY, CDR2 FYNNEI. The CDR3, as DNA: TGTGCCAGCAGTTCTAGCATCATGGCAGATACGCAGTATTTT. Its translation is CASSSSIMADTQYF.

This rearrangement joins TRBV7-9 to TRBJ1-3; D is unclear. The CDR3 has 13 amino acids. Germline lookup yields CDR1 SEHNR and CDR2 FQNEAQ (reference sequence). V was pared by 0 bases and J by 3 bases, with 3 bases between. CDR3 residues: CASSLASGNTIYF. CDR3 DNA: TGTGCCAGCAGCTTAGCGAGTGGAAACACCATATATTTT.

This chain connects TRBV19 to TRBJ2-1; unclear D gene. This CDR3 is built from 14 residues. V lost 10 bases to trimming and J lost 0 bases, with 13 bases between them. The germline gives CDR1 LNHDA, CDR2 SQIVND (reference sequence). CDR3 coding DNA: TGTGCCACCCAAGAGCGCCGCTCCTACAATGAGCAGTTCTTC. This translates into CATQERRSYNEQFF.

This clone was seen just once. The CDR3, as DNA: TGTGCCAGCAGCTTAGGGGTCTTCCAACCGGGATTTGGGGAGACCCAGTACTTC. Encoded protein: CASSLGVFQPGFGETQYF. V is TRBV7-6 and J is TRBJ2-5; D is perhaps TRBD2 (5 bases). The CDR3 is 18 residues long. Trimming removed 1 base at V and 5 bases at J, with 23 bases between. Germline lookup yields CDR1 SGHVS and CDR2 FNYEAQ.

The chain employs TRBV7-2 and TRBJ2-7; D possibly matches TRBD1 or TRBD2 (6 bases each). Germline CDR1 SGHTA, CDR2 FQGNSA. CDR3 size: 14 residues. V lost 1 base and J 3 bases, leaving 10 bases between the germline ends. The CDR3: CASSLGGADYEQYF. The CDR3 DNA reads as TGTGCCAGCAGCTTAGGGGGGGCCGACTACGAGCAGTACTTC.

Note on this clone: Other DNA sequences of this sample code for an identical CDR3. This chain links TRBV9 with TRBJ1-1; D possibly corresponds to TRBD1 (6 bases). This CDR3 region has 13 residues. Germline CDR1 is SGDLS and CDR2 is YYNGEE. Trimming stripped 2 bases from V and 4 bases from J, with 9 bases between. This CDR3 is CASSVGGATEAFF. The CDR3 nucleotides are TGTGCCAGCAGCGTCGGGGGGGCCACTGAAGCTTTCTTT.

The rearrangement links TRBV5-4 to TRBJ2-3; 7 nucleotides line up with TRBD2. The CDR3 has 15 amino acids. CDR1 and CDR2 (germline): SGHNT, YYREEE (reference sequence). V was pared by 0 bases and J by 5 bases, with 6 bases of the junction left unmatched. For the CDR3, the DNA is TGTGCCAGCAGCTTGGGCGGGGGAACACAAGATACGCAGTATTTT. It yields the protein CASSLGGGTQDTQYF.

The chain employs TRBV19 and TRBJ1-5, with D hard to call. V was trimmed by 1 base and J by 0 bases, leaving 13 bases between them. The CDR3 contains 17 residues. Germline V gene data show CDR1 as LNHDA and CDR2 as SQIVND (reference sequence). CDR3 DNA sequence: TGTGCCAGTAGTATAGTATGGGATGTGAGTAGCAATCAGCCCCAGCATTTT. Protein sequence: CASSIVWDVSSNQPQHF.

This clone appeared a single time. This chain uses TRBV18 with TRBJ2-2; D tentatively reads TRBD1 or TRBD2 (5 bases each). CDR1 is KGHSH, CDR2 LQKENI, per germline. Trimming removed 3 bases from V and 3 bases from J, with 11 bases in between. The CDR3 is made up of 15 amino acids. The CDR3 is CASSPSRGHTGELFF. The CDR3 region has the DNA TGTGCCAGCTCACCCTCGAGGGGCCACACCGGGGAGCTGTTTTTT.

This chain links TRBV27 with TRBJ1-2, with D maybe TRBD1 (6 bases). The CDR3 has 15 amino acids. Trimming removed 4 bases from V and 8 bases from J, with 20 bases in between. The V gene's germline CDR1 is MNHEY and CDR2 SMNVEV (reference sequence). CDR3 sequence reads: CASSYGDTLVGGYTF. For the CDR3, the DNA is TGTGCCAGCAGTTATGGGGACACCTTGGTCGGGGGCTACACCTTC.

The J gene is TRBJ1-6, the V gene TRBV4-1; D gene unclear. The germline CDR1 and CDR2 sequences are MGHRA and YSYEKL. Trimming pared 1 base from V and 8 bases from J, leaving 9 bases between. This CDR3 has 14 residues. The CDR3 reads CASSQGDWDSPLHF. DNA for the CDR3: TGCGCCAGCAGCCAAGGGGATTGGGATTCACCCCTCCACTTT.

The chain combines TRBV5-6 with TRBJ2-1, with D perhaps assigned TRBD1 or TRBD2 (5 bases each). With 3 bases removed from V and 3 bases from J, the gap between germline ends came to 13 bases. Germline CDR1 is SGHDT and CDR2 is YYEEEE. The CDR3 is 15 residues long. In nucleotides, the CDR3 is TGTGCCAGCAGCTACGGGTGGGACGTCTACAATGAGCAGTTCTTC. Translated: CASSYGWDVYNEQFF.

The chain recombines TRBV25-1 with TRBJ2-5; 13 bases match TRBD2. Germline-derived CDR1 and CDR2 are MGHDK and SYGVNS. Unmatched junction bases numbered 5, after V lost 2 bases and J lost 2 bases. The CDR3 is 17 residues long. The CDR3 sequence is CASSERGTSGVQETQYF. The CDR3 region has the DNA TGTGCCAGCAGTGAAAGAGGGACTAGCGGGGTACAAGAGACCCAGTACTTC.

The chain recombines TRBV2 with TRBJ1-1, with unresolved D. The V gene lost 11 bases and the J gene lost 0 bases, with 13 bases spanning the gap. Germline CDR1 and CDR2: SNHLY and FYNNEI. The CDR3 runs to 13 residues. The CDR3 DNA reads as TGTGCCGGTAGGGCGGAAATGAACACTGAAGCTTTCTTT. Amino acid sequence: CAGRAEMNTEAFF. Full variable domain (missing parts from reference TRBV2 and TRBJ1-1): EPEVTQTPSHQVTQMGQEVILRCVPISNHLYFYWYRQILGQKVEFLVSFYNNEISEKSEIFDDQFSVERPDGSNFTLKIRSTKLEDSAMYFCAGRAEMNTEAFFGQGTRLTVV.

The J gene is TRBJ1-5, the V gene TRBV10-3; no definite D call. The CDR3 has 15 residues. Trimming stripped 0 bases from V and 0 bases from J, with 6 bases between. Germline V lookup: CDR1 ENHRY, CDR2 SYGVKD. This CDR3 reads CAISESNLSNQPQHF. The DNA of the CDR3 is TGTGCCATCAGTGAGTCGAACCTTAGCAATCAGCCCCAGCATTTT.

This chain connects TRBV14 to TRBJ1-1, with TRBD1 as a possible D gene (5 bases). The germline V gene encodes CDR1 SGHDN and CDR2 FVKESK. The CDR3 totals 17 residues. Trimming took off 6 bases at V and 7 bases at J, with 27 bases between the two ends. CDR3 sequence reads: CASSLKRSGGRWGEAFF. In DNA form, the CDR3 reads TGTGCCAGCAGTCTGAAAAGATCGGGGGGACGGTGGGGTGAAGCTTTCTTT.

The rearrangement joins TRBV7-2 to TRBJ2-3; TRBD2 agrees at 8 bases. The CDR3 has 16 residues. Germline-derived CDR1 and CDR2 are SGHTA and FQGNSA. V lost 5 bases to trimming and J lost 6 bases; unmatched junction nucleotides: 13. This CDR3 reads CASSPRTGGARDTQYF. CDR3 in DNA: TGTGCCAGCAGCCCGCGAACGGGGGGGGCCCGGGATACGCAGTATTTT.

Comment on this clone: Other DNA variants within this sample encode the same CDR3. V gene TRBV5-6 combines with J gene TRBJ1-1; no definite D call. CDR3 length: 13 residues. V was trimmed by 0 bases and J by 1 base, leaving 4 bases between them. Germline CDR1 SGHDT, CDR2 YYEEEE. Here the CDR3 reads CASSLGGNTEAFF. The CDR3 nucleotides are TGTGCCAGCAGCTTGGGCGGGAACACTGAAGCTTTCTTT. The full variable domain, in which reference TRBV5-6 and TRBJ1-1 provide the parts outside the CDR3, is DAGVTQSPTHLIKTRGQQVTLRCSPKSGHDTVSWYQQALGQGPQFIFQYYEEEERQRGNFPDRFSGHQFPNYSSELNVNALLLGDSALYLCASSLGGNTEAFFGQGTRLTVV.

This clone was seen once. J is TRBJ2-1 and V is TRBV27; 15 bases match TRBD2. J lost 4 bases, V lost 2 bases, and 6 bases had no gene match. This CDR3 is 18 amino acids long. Germline V gene sequence: CDR1 MNHEY, CDR2 SMNVEV (reference sequence). The CDR3 is CASSLEGLAGGRYNEQFF. CDR3 DNA sequence: TGTGCCAGCAGTTTAGAGGGACTAGCGGGGGGACGTTACAATGAGCAGTTCTTC.

This rearrangement joins TRBV30 to TRBJ2-5; D not certain. Looked up from germline, CDR1 is GTSNPN and CDR2 is SVGIG (reference sequence). The CDR3 length is 17 residues. Trimming stripped 1 base from V and 1 base from J, with 19 bases between. CDR3 sequence reads: CAWSADGRNSLQETQYF. CDR3 bases: TGTGCCTGGAGTGCCGACGGACGGAATTCTCTCCAAGAGACCCAGTACTTC.

There are a few counts of this clone. The chain carries TRBV10-1 and TRBJ1-2; D remains ambiguous. The CDR3 extends over 13 amino acids. V dropped 2 bases and J dropped 0 bases, with 4 bases sitting between them. CDR1 and CDR2 (germline): WNHNN, SYGVQD (reference sequence). CDR3 in amino acids: CASSERPNYGYTF. As DNA, the CDR3 is TGCGCCAGCAGTGAGAGACCTAACTATGGCTACACCTTC.